This TCR beta chain was retrieved from a study of OX40 agonist ivuxolimab in advanced cancers. The wider study: Patients were under 90% male with ages roughly 20 to 90, mean 60.

General study points: The mean number of expanded clones was higher in CD8+ T cells than in CD4+. It was also the case that some nonresponders had low normalized T-cell clonal expansion.

Method: immunoSEQ multiplex PCR; TCRdb's copy keeps in-frame clones and lacks some. Here the sample spans about 89,000 clones, roughly 86% being singletons. With regard to this clone: No antigen is known for it. Compared with germline, one end of the junction differs, possibly owing to a read error.

The specimen was CD4+ or CD8+ T cells sorted from blood, collected in a trial of the OX40 agonist ivuxolimab. This sequence was found in an adult with an advanced solid tumor such as melanoma, head and neck, liver or kidney cancer.

The CDR3 sequence is CASSLALVPGPYNEQFF. The CDR3 nucleotides are TGTGCTAGCAGCTTAGCGCTGGTACCAGGGCCCTACAATGAGCAGTTCTTC. The chain employs TRBV7-7 and TRBJ2-1; tentatively, D is TRBD1 or TRBD2 (5 bases each). Germline lookup yields CDR1 SSHAT and CDR2 FNYEAQ (reference sequence). This CDR3 has 17 residues.